These T cell receptor beta chains were read from a single sample in a study of shared clonotypes between healthy human individuals. Only in-frame clones appear in the TCRdb table, and some are missing; sequencing was by immunoSEQ multiplex PCR. The table includes around 700,000 clones, approximately 79% detected once. Material for sequencing was memory CD4+ T cells sorted from blood. The receptors come from a woman aged 25 to 39 in good health. CDR3s include the opening cysteine and the closing phenylalanine or tryptophan. The order of the fields is V gene, clone size, D gene, J gene, CDR3 DNA, CDR3 protein. D genes are given only for firm matches. Size is omitted from some rows. Given values are once, few, many or a class for expanded clones.

TRBV18	-	-	TRBJ2-7	TGTGCCAGCTCCCTCAGAGACGAGCAGTACTTC	CASSLRDEQYF
TRBV6-1	-	-	TRBJ2-7	TGTGCCAGCATCGGATGGACATTTCCCTACGAGCAGTACTTC	CASIGWTFPYEQYF
TRBV28	-	-	TRBJ2-7	TGTGCCAGCAGTCCGCAGAAACCGCCCTACGAGCAGTACTTC	CASSPQKPPYEQYF
TRBV30	-	-	TRBJ1-6	TGTGCCTGGTCCAAGCATGGGGATTCACCCCTCCACTTT	CAWSKHGDSPLHF
TRBV6-1	few	-	TRBJ1-5	TGTGCCAGCAGTGAAATCAGGGAAAGCAATCAGCCCCAGCATTTT	CASSEIRESNQPQHF
TRBV15	-	TRBD1	TRBJ1-5	TGTGCCACCAGCCGGACAGGGACCCATCAGCCCCAGCATTTT	CATSRTGTHQPQHF
TRBV7-8	-	-	TRBJ2-5	TGTGCCAGCACTCCGACGAGTTTCACTTGGGAGACCCAGTACTTC	CASTPTSFTWETQYF
TRBV7-9	-	-	TRBJ1-1	TGTGCCAGCAGCCTCCCACAGAACACTGAAGCTTTCTTT	CASSLPQNTEAFF
TRBV28	few	TRBD1	TRBJ2-3	TGTGCCAGCAGTTTTAGGGGGCCGGACACAGATACGCAGTATTTT	CASSFRGPDTDTQYF
TRBV6-1	once	TRBD1	TRBJ2-7	TGTGCCAGCAGTGTTGACCGGGACAGGGGTTCCTACGAGCAGTACTTC	CASSVDRDRGSYEQYF
TRBV30	-	-	TRBJ2-1	TGTGCCTGGAGGGGGTACCATGAGCAGTTCTTC	CAWRGYHEQFF
TRBV5-1	once	TRBD1	TRBJ2-7	TGCGCCAGCAGCCCCGGACAGGGCAAACGACCCTACGAGCAGTACTTC	CASSPGQGKRPYEQYF
TRBV28	few	-	TRBJ2-7	TGTGCCAGCAGTTTCAAGGTACCCTCCCTGGGCTACGAGCAGTACTTC	CASSFKVPSLGYEQYF
TRBV28	-	-	TRBJ1-1	TGTGCCAGCAGTCGTAAGGGGAACACTGAAGCTTTCTTT	CASSRKGNTEAFF
TRBV29-1	few	-	TRBJ2-2	TGCAGCGCCGGGAGTTACACCGGGGAGCTGTTTTTT	CSAGSYTGELFF
TRBV7-3	-	-	TRBJ2-6	TGTGCCAGCTCACCCCAGGCCTCTGGGGCCAACGTCCTGACTTTC	CASSPQASGANVLTF
TRBV6-5	-	TRBD1	TRBJ2-7	TGTGCCAGCAGAAAAGGGACAGGGGGAGACGAGCAGTACTTC	CASRKGTGGDEQYF
TRBV15	-	-	TRBJ1-2	TGTGCCACCAGCAGAGATATGGCGGCTGGGCCCTATGGCTACACCTTC	CATSRDMAAGPYGYTF
TRBV11-2	-	TRBD1	TRBJ2-1	TGTGCCAGCAGCTCCCGGAGACAGGGCAGGTTCTTC	CASSSRRQGRFF
TRBV7-9	-	-	TRBJ2-2	TGTGCCAGCAGCCTGGGGGGACAGTCTGGGGAGCTGTTTTTT	CASSLGGQSGELFF
TRBV4-2	-	TRBD2	TRBJ2-3	TGTGCCAGCAGCTTGGAAGGACTAGCGGGACTCGCAGATACGCAGTATTTT	CASSLEGLAGLADTQYF
TRBV28	-	-	TRBJ1-5	TGTGCCAGCAGTTCACCGGGACCGAAAAATCAGCCCCAGCATTTT	CASSSPGPKNQPQHF
TRBV7-7	-	TRBD2	TRBJ2-2	TGTGCCAGCAGCTCAAGCCTTAGCGGGAGGGCCGGGGAGCTGTTTTTT	CASSSSLSGRAGELFF
TRBV11-2	once	-	TRBJ2-7	TGTGCCAGCAGCTTAGGGCCGGGGGCAGGACCCTACGAGCAGTACTTC	CASSLGPGAGPYEQYF
TRBV11-3	-	-	TRBJ2-2	TGTGCCAGCAGCACCCCTCGAGGGGGATCGAACACCGGGGAGCTGTTTTTT	CASSTPRGGSNTGELFF
TRBV6-6	-	TRBD2	TRBJ2-7	TGTGCCAGCAGAAAAGCGGGAGGGTCCGACGAGCAGTACTTC	CASRKAGGSDEQYF
TRBV5-4	-	-	TRBJ2-7	TGTGCCAGCAGCTCAAGACTAGGCTCCCCCTACGAGCAGTACTTC	CASSSRLGSPYEQYF
TRBV21-1	-	-	TRBJ1-2	TGTGCCAGCAGCCAGCGAGGGAGGGAAGGAACCAGTCGCTACACCTTC	CASSQRGREGTSRYTF
TRBV28	-	TRBD2	TRBJ2-4	TGTGCCAGCAGTTTATTTAGTGGCGGGAGGCGAGACATTCAGTACTTC	CASSLFSGGRRDIQYF
TRBV5-3	-	-	TRBJ2-2	TGTGCCAGAAGCTCGGCTTCGGGACTCGACACCGGGGAGCTGTTTTTT	CARSSASGLDTGELFF
TRBV6-6	-	-	TRBJ2-1	TGTGCCAGCATCTACACTCCGGACAGCTACAATGAGCAGTTCTTC	CASIYTPDSYNEQFF
TRBV19	-	-	TRBJ1-2	TGTGCCAGTAGTAACCCAGGGCTTATTAACTATGGCTACACCTTC	CASSNPGLINYGYTF
TRBV6-5	-	TRBD2	TRBJ2-3	TGTGCCAGCAGTTACTCGACAGTAGCGGGAGATACGCAGTATTTT	CASSYSTVAGDTQYF
TRBV19	-	TRBD1	TRBJ1-5	TGTGCCAGTAGTAAATGGGGACAGGCGGTTAGCAATCAGCCCCAGCATTTT	CASSKWGQAVSNQPQHF
TRBV30	-	-	TRBJ2-2	TGTGCCTGGAGTGGCCCCACAGTGACCGGGGAGCTGTTTTTT	CAWSGPTVTGELFF
TRBV9	-	-	TRBJ2-2	TGTGCCAGCAGCTGGTCCGGGGGTGGCACCGGGGAGCTGTTTTTT	CASSWSGGGTGELFF
TRBV10-3	once	TRBD1	TRBJ2-7	TGTGCCATCAGTGACCCCGGACAGGGGGCAAGCTACGAGCAGTACTTC	CAISDPGQGASYEQYF
TRBV7-8	once	-	TRBJ2-3	TGTGCCAGCAGTCACCGACGGGCCGGACTCCGCACAGATACGCAGTATTTT	CASSHRRAGLRTDTQYF
TRBV28	once	-	TRBJ2-1	TGTGCCAGCAGTTTGATACGGAGGGGGGCAATCGGGCAGTTCTTC	CASSLIRRGAIGQFF
TRBV6-1	-	-	TRBJ1-1	TGTGCCAGCAGTGGTAGCTGGAACACTGAAGCTTTCTTT	CASSGSWNTEAFF